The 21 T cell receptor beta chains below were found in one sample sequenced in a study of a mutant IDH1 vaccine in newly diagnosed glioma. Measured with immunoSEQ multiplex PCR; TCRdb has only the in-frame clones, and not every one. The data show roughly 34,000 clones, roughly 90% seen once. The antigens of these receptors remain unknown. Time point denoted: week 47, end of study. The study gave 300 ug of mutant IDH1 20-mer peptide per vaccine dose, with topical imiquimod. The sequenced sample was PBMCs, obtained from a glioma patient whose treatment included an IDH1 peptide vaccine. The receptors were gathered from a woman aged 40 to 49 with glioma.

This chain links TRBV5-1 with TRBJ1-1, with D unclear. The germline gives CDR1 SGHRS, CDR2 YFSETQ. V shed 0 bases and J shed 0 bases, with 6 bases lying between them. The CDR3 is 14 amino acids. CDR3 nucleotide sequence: TGCGCCAGCAGCTTGGACGGCATGAACACTGAAGCTTTCTTT. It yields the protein CASSLDGMNTEAFF. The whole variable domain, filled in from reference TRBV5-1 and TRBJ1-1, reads KAGVTQTPRYLIKTRGQQVTLSCSPISGHRSVSWYQQTPGQGLQFLFEYFSETQRNKGNFPGRFSGRQFSNSRSEMNVSTLELGDSALYLCASSLDGMNTEAFFGQGTRLTVV.

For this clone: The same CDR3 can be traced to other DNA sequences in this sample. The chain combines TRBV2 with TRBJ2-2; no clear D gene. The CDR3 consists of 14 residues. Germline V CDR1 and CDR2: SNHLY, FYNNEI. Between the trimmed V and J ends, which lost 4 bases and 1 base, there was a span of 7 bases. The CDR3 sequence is CASSGTVNTGELFF. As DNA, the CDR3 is TGTGCCAGCAGTGGGACGGTGAACACCGGGGAGCTGTTTTTT.

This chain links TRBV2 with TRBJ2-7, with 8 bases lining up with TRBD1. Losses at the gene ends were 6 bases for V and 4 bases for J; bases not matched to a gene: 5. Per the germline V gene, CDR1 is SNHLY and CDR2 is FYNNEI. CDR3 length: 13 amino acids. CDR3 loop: CASRETGDYEQYF. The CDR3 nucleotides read TGTGCCAGCAGAGAGACAGGGGATTACGAGCAGTACTTC.

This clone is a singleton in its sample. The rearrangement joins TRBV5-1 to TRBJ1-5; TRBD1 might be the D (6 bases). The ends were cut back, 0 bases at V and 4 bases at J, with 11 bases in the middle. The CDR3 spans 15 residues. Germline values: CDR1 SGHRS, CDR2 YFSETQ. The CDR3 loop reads CASSLDGQMNQPQHF. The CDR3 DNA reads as TGCGCCAGCAGCTTGGATGGACAGATGAATCAGCCCCAGCATTTT.

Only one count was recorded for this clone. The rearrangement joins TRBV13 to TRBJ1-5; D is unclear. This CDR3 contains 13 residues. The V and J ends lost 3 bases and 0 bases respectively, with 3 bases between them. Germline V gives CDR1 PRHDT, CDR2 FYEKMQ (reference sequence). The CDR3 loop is CASSFGSNQPQHF. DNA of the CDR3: TGTGCCAGCAGCTTTGGTAGCAATCAGCCCCAGCATTTT.

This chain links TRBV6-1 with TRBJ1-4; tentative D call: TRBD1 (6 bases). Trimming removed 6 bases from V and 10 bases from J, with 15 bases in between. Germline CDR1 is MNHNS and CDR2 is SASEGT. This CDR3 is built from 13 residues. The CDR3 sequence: CASRELGAGKLFF. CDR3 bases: TGTGCCAGCAGAGAGCTGGGGGCGGGAAAACTGTTTTTT.

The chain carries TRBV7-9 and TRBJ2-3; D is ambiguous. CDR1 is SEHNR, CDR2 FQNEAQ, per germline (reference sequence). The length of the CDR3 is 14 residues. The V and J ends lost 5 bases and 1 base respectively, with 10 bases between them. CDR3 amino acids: CASSPRGGTDTQYF. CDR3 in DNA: TGTGCCAGCAGCCCCCGTGGGGGCACAGATACGCAGTATTTT.

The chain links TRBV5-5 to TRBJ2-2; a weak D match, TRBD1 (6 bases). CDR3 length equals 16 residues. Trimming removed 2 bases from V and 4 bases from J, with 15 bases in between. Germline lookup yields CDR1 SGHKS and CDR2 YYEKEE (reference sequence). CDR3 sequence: CASSFNPGQTTGELFF. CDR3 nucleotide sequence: TGTGCCAGCAGCTTCAACCCCGGACAGACCACCGGGGAGCTGTTTTTT.

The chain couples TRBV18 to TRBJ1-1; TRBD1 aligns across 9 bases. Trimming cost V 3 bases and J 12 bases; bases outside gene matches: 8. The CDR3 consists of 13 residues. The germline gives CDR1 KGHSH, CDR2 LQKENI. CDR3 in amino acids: CASSPRDRDITFF. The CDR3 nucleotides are TGTGCCAGCTCACCCCGGGACAGGGATATCACTTTCTTT.

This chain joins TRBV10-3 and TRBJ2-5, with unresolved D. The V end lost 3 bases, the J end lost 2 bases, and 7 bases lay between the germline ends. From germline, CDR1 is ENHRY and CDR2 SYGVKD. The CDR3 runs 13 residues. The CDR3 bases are TGTGCCATCAGTGATGGGGAACAAGAGACCCAGTACTTC. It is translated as CAISDGEQETQYF.

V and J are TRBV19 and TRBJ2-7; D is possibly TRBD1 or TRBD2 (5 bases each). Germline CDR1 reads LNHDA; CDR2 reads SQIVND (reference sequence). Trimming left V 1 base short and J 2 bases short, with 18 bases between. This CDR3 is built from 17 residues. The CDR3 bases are TGTGCCAGTAGTATAGGGGGGTACGGGGACGGACCCTACGAGCAGTACTTC. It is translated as CASSIGGYGDGPYEQYF.

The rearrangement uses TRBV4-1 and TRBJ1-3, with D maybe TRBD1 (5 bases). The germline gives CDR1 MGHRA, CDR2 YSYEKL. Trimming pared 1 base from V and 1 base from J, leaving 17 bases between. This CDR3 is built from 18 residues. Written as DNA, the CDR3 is TGCGCCAGCAGCCAAGTGGGTACGGGACGGTCTTCTGGAAACACCATATATTTT. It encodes CASSQVGTGRSSGNTIYF.

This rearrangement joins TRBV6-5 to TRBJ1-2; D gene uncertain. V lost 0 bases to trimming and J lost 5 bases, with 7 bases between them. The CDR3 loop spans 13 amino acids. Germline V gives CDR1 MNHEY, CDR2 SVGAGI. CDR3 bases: TGTGCCAGCAGTTACTCTACCGCGTATGGCTACACCTTC. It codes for CASSYSTAYGYTF.

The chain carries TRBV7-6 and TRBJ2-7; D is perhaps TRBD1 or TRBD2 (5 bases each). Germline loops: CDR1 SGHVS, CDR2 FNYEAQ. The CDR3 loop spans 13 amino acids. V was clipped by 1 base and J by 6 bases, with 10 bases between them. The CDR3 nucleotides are TGTGCCAGCAGCTTAGGAGGGGCGGGCGAGCAGTACTTC. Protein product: CASSLGGAGEQYF.

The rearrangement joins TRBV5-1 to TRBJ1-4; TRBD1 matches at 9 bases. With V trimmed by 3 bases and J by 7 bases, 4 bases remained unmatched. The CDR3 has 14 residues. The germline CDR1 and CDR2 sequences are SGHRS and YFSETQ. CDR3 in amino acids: CASSSGQGTEKLFF. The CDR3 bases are TGCGCCAGCAGCTCCGGACAGGGGACTGAAAAACTGTTTTTT.

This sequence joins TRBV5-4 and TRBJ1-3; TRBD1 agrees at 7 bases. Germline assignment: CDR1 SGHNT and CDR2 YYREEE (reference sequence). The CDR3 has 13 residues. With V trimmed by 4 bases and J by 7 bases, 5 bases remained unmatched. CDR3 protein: CASSLDRENTIYF. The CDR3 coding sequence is TGTGCCAGCAGCCTAGACAGGGAGAACACCATATATTTT. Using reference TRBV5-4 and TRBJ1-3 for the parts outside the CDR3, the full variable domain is ETGVTQSPTHLIKTRGQQVTLRCSSQSGHNTVSWYQQALGQGPQFIFQYYREEENGRGNFPPRFSGLQFPNYSSELNVNALELDDSALYLCASSLDRENTIYFGEGSWLTVV.

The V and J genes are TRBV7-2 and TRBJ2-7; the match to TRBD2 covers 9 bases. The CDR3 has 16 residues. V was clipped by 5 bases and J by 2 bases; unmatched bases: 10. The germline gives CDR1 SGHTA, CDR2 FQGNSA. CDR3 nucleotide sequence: TGTGCCAGCAGCAGACTTCGTCTAGCGGGGACCTACGAGCAGTACTTC. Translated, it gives CASSRLRLAGTYEQYF.

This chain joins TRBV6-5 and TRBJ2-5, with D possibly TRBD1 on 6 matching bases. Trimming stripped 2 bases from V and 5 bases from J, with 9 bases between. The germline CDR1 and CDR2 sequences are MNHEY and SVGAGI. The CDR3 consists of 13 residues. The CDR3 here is CASSYGTIETQYF. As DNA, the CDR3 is TGTGCCAGCAGTTACGGGACAATTGAGACCCAGTACTTC.

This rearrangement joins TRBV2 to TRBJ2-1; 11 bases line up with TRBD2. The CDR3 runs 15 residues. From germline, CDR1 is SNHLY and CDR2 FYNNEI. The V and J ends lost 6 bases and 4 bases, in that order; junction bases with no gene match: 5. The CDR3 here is CASRLAGEGYNEQFF. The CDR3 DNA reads TGTGCCAGCAGACTAGCGGGAGAGGGATACAATGAGCAGTTCTTC.

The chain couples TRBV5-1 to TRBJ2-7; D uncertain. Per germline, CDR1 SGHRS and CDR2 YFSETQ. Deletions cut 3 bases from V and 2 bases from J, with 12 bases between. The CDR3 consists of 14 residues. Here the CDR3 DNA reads TGCGCCAGCAGCTCCCGCACCGCGACCTACGAGCAGTACTTC. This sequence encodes CASSSRTATYEQYF.

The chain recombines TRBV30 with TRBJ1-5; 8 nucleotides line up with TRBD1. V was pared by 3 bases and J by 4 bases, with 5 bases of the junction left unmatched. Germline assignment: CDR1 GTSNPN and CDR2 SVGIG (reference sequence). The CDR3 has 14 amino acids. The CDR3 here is CAWRAGQGNQPQHF. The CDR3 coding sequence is TGTGCCTGGAGGGCCGGACAGGGAAATCAGCCCCAGCATTTT.